Listed here is a single TCR beta chain. The data originate from a study of shared clonotypes between healthy human individuals. Study-level background: The cohort comprised a couple of women and a few men. Their ages spanned 18 to 49 years.

Method: immunoSEQ multiplex PCR; TCRdb's copy keeps in-frame clones and lacks some. This repertoire shows 490,000 or so clones, 79% found once; its top ten account for approximately 12%. The receptor comes from a woman in her 40s in good health. Some clones in this sample may be carry-over from other donors' samples. Sequencing used PBMCs.

The CDR3, as DNA: TGTGCCAGTAGTACCGGGACAGGGCCCTCAACCTATGGCTACACCTTC. It codes for CASSTGTGPSTYGYTF. The chain has TRBV19 and TRBJ1-2, with TRBD1 identical over 9 bases. Germline V gene data show CDR1 as LNHDA and CDR2 as SQIVND (reference sequence). This CDR3 is 16 amino acids long. The V gene end was trimmed by 4 bases and the J gene end by 4 bases; junction bases not matched to a gene: 10. Complete variable domain (other parts from reference TRBV19 and TRBJ1-2): DGGITQSPKYLFRKEGQNVTLSCEQNLNHDAMYWYRQDPGQGLRLIYYSQIVNDFQKGDIAEGYSVSREKKESFPLTVTSAQKNPTAFYLCASSTGTGPSTYGYTFGSGTRLTVV.